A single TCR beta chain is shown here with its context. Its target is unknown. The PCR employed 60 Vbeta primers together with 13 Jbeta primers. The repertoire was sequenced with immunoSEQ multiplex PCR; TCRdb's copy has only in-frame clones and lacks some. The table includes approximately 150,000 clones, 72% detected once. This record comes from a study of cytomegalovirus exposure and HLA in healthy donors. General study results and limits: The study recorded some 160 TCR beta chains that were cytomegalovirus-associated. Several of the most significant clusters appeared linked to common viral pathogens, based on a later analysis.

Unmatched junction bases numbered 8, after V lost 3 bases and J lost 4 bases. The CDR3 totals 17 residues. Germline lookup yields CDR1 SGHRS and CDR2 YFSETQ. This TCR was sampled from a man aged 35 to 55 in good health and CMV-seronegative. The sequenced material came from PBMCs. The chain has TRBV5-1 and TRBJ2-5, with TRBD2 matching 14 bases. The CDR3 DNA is TGCGCCAGCAGCTGGGGACTAGCGGGGGTTGCAACAGAGACCCAGTACTTC. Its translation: CASSWGLAGVATETQYF.